These 9 T cell receptor beta chains share one sample of origin, sequenced in a study of T cell responses to AZD1222 COVID-19 vaccine. Profiling relied on immunoSEQ multiplex PCR, and the TCRdb table lists in-frame clones only, not all of them. The sample records 250,000 to 300,000 clones, almost 95% being singletons. This material consisted of peripheral blood, taken 28 days after the second AZD1222 dose. These receptors originate from an adult who received the AZD1222 COVID-19 vaccine.

V is TRBV5-1 and J is TRBJ2-3, with D perhaps matching TRBD2 (5 bases). V gave up 3 bases and J gave up 6 bases, with 14 bases separating them. The CDR3 spans 14 residues. Germline CDR1 is SGHRS and CDR2 is YFSETQ. Written as DNA, the CDR3 is TGCGCCAGCAGCTCCGATGGGGAGTGGGATACGCAGTATTTT. Amino acid sequence: CASSSDGEWDTQYF.

The CDR3, as DNA: TGTGCCAGCGCGGGACAGCAAGCTTTCTTT. Translated: CASAGQQAFF. V gene TRBV11-1 combines with J gene TRBJ1-1; 7 bases align to TRBD1. Germline V CDR1 and CDR2: SGHAT, FQDESV (reference sequence). V was pared by 8 bases and J by 9 bases, with 3 bases of the junction left unmatched. CDR3 size: 10 residues. Supplemented by reference TRBV11-1 and TRBJ1-1, the full variable domain reads EAEVAQSPRYKITEKSQAVAFWCDPISGHATLYWYRQILGQGPELLVQFQDESVVDDSQLPKDRFSAERLKGVDSTLKIQPAELGDSAMYLCASAGQQAFFGQGTRLTVV.

The CDR3 here is CASGDTEAFF. The CDR3, as DNA: TGTGCCAGTGGGGACACTGAAGCTTTCTTT. V usage is TRBV19 and J usage is TRBJ1-1; D is ambiguous. Germline V gene sequence: CDR1 LNHDA, CDR2 SQIVND (reference sequence). Between the trimmed V and J ends, which lost 8 bases and 3 bases, there was a span of 4 bases. The CDR3 consists of 10 residues.

CDR3 loop: CAINSGSGTDTQYF. The CDR3 nucleotides are TGTGCCATCAATAGCGGGAGTGGGACAGATACGCAGTATTTT. This chain links TRBV10-3 with TRBJ2-3; 9 bases agree with TRBD2. After removal of 7 bases from V and 3 bases from J, the junction contained 5 bases not matched to a gene. CDR3 length equals 14 residues. Germline CDR1 and CDR2: ENHRY and SYGVKD.

This sequence joins TRBV18 and TRBJ2-2; D is unclear. The CDR3 length is 13 residues. The germline V and J ends were trimmed by 4 bases and 1 base, with 4 bases remaining between them. CDR1 and CDR2 from the germline V gene are KGHSH and LQKENI. CDR3 coding DNA: TGTGCCAGCTCACGCGAGAACACCGGGGAGCTGTTTTTT. Translating gives CASSRENTGELFF. The full variable domain, completed using reference TRBV18 and TRBJ2-2, is NAGVMQNPRHLVRRRGQEARLRCSPMKGHSHVYWYRQLPEEGLKFMVYLQKENIIDESGMPKERFSAEFPKEGPSILRIQQVVRGDSAAYFCASSRENTGELFFGEGSRLTVL.

This chain joins TRBV24-1 and TRBJ2-2; D might be TRBD1 (6 bases). CDR3 length: 15 residues. Trimming took 5 bases from V and 2 from J, leaving 11 bases between them. The germline V gene has CDR1 KGHDR and CDR2 SFDVKD. CDR3 coding DNA: TGTGCCACCAGTGCTACGGACAGTAACACCGGGGAGCTGTTTTTT. The encoded protein is CATSATDSNTGELFF.

This chain links TRBV10-3 with TRBJ1-5, with D unclear. The germline V gene has CDR1 ENHRY and CDR2 SYGVKD. The CDR3 consists of 14 residues. Trimming took off 4 bases at V and 0 bases at J, with 7 bases between the two ends. CDR3 sequence: CAISAEYSNQPQHF. The CDR3, as DNA: TGTGCCATCAGTGCAGAATATAGCAATCAGCCCCAGCATTTT.

The rearrangement joins TRBV19 to TRBJ1-5, with D hard to call. The V and J ends lost 10 bases and 0 bases respectively, with 13 bases between them. The germline gives CDR1 LNHDA, CDR2 SQIVND (reference sequence). This CDR3 region has 14 residues. The CDR3 DNA sequence: TGTGCCACCAGTGGACGGAATAGCAATCAGCCCCAGCATTTT. Its protein is CATSGRNSNQPQHF.

The chain recombines TRBV6-6 with TRBJ1-5; 10 bases are a match to TRBD1. This CDR3 is 15 amino acids long. CDR1 is MNHNY, CDR2 SVGAGI, per germline (reference sequence). V gave up 4 bases and J gave up 5 bases; unmatched junction bases: 5. The CDR3 DNA reads TGTGCCAGCAGTTTACTCGGGACAGGGGATCAGCCCCAGCATTTT. The encoded protein is CASSLLGTGDQPQHF.